This passage covers 23 T cell receptor beta chains from one sample sequenced in a study of T cell responses to AZD1222 COVID-19 vaccine. Libraries were prepared by immunoSEQ multiplex PCR; TCRdb keeps only in-frame clonotypes and omits some of them. The sample shows tens of thousands of clones, 80% to 90% of them seen only once. This specimen was peripheral blood, taken on day 0 of AZD1222 vaccination. These receptors were obtained from an adult in good health.

The CDR3: CASSTGPAEYTLHF. The CDR3, as DNA: TGTGCCAGCAGCACGGGGCCTGCCGAATACACCCTCCACTTT. This chain joins TRBV28 and TRBJ1-6; D possibly corresponds to TRBD1 (5 bases). In germline, CDR1 is MDHEN, CDR2 SYDVKM. The CDR3 length is 14 residues. V shed 6 bases and J shed 14 bases, with 20 bases lying between them.

The chain combines TRBV5-1 with TRBJ1-3; maybe TRBD1 (5 bases). The CDR3 consists of 17 residues. Trimming shortened V by 3 bases and J by 0 bases, and 16 bases separated the two germline ends. Germline values: CDR1 SGHRS, CDR2 YFSETQ. CDR3 loop: CASSSIGPGGSGNTIYF. The CDR3 DNA reads as TGCGCCAGCAGCTCGATAGGACCTGGGGGCTCTGGAAACACCATATATTTT.

This chain links TRBV3-1 (or the pseudogene TRBV3-2) with TRBJ1-4; 7 bases are a match to TRBD1. The V segment lost 4 bases and the J segment 8 bases; nucleotides outside the gene matches: 7. CDR3 size: 14 residues. Germline V CDR1 and CDR2: LGHDT, YNNKEL (reference sequence). CDR3 residues: CASSPRAGGEKLFF. CDR3 DNA sequence: TGTGCCAGCAGCCCCCGAGCAGGGGGGGAAAAACTGTTTTTT.

This chain uses TRBV19 with TRBJ2-5; unclear D gene. The CDR3 runs to 12 residues. Germline lookup yields CDR1 LNHDA and CDR2 SQIVND (reference sequence). The germline V and J ends were trimmed by 8 bases and 4 bases, with 11 bases remaining between them. CDR3 sequence reads: CASGTFGETQYF. The CDR3 region has the DNA TGTGCCAGTGGTACTTTCGGAGAGACCCAGTACTTC.

As concerns this clone: Other DNA sequences from this sample encode an identical CDR3 as well. The CDR3 bases are TGTGCCAGCAGCCCAGCCGGGCGACAAGAGACCCAGTACTTC. Translating it yields CASSPAGRQETQYF. The chain joins TRBV11-2 to TRBJ2-5; D is unclear. CDR3 length: 14 residues. Trimming removed 5 bases from V and 2 bases from J, with 12 bases in between. Per the germline V gene, CDR1 is SGHAT and CDR2 is FQNNGV.

This chain links TRBV9 with TRBJ2-1; TRBD2 might be the D (6 bases). Trimming cost V 5 bases and J 5 bases, with 14 bases left between them. The CDR3 is 14 residues long. CDR1 is SGDLS, CDR2 YYNGEE, per germline. The CDR3 DNA reads TGTGCCAGCAGTGCGTGGGGCGGGAACAATGAGCAGTTCTTC. Translating gives CASSAWGGNNEQFF.

V usage is TRBV21-1 and J usage is TRBJ2-1; no DNA check was done on the table's D call, TRBD2. TRBV21-1 is reported as a pseudogene. This CDR3 has 15 amino acids. CDR3 sequence reads: CASSKVTSRTDEQFF. CDR3 DNA: TGTGCCAGCAGCAAAGTTACTAGCCGAACAGATGAGCAGTTCTTC.

The genes are TRBV10-2 and TRBJ2-7; 13 bases are a match to TRBD2. V shed 7 bases, J shed 0 bases, and the junction held 9 bases outside the gene matches. This CDR3 comprises 17 residues. Germline assignment: CDR1 WSHSY and CDR2 SAAADI. As DNA, the CDR3 is TGCGCCAGCACCGGACTAGCGGGAGCCCTGAGCTCCTACGAGCAGTACTTC. Amino acid sequence: CASTGLAGALSSYEQYF.

The V and J genes are TRBV3-1 (or the pseudogene TRBV3-2) and TRBJ2-6; D gene uncertain. CDR1 and CDR2 (germline): LGHDT, YNNKEL (reference sequence). The CDR3 contains 14 residues. Trimming cost V 7 bases and J 0 bases, with 7 bases left between them. In DNA form, the CDR3 reads TGTGCCAGCACCAGTAGCTCTGGGGCCAACGTCCTGACTTTC. It encodes CASTSSSGANVLTF.

Here the CDR3 DNA reads TGTGCCTGGAGTGAAGACAGGGGCTCTGGAAACACCATATATTTT. As protein: CAWSEDRGSGNTIYF. The chain recombines TRBV30 with TRBJ1-3; TRBD1 aligns across 8 bases. The CDR3 is 15 residues long. The germline V gene encodes CDR1 GTSNPN and CDR2 SVGIG (reference sequence). Unmatched junction bases numbered 2, after V lost 1 base and J lost 0 bases.

J is TRBJ2-2 and V is TRBV6-5, with D possibly being TRBD1 (6 bases). Trimming left V 6 bases short and J 5 bases short, with 10 bases between. The CDR3 contains 13 residues. Germline V gene data show CDR1 as MNHEY and CDR2 as SVGAGI. CDR3 sequence: CASRPQGTGELFF. CDR3 nucleotides: TGTGCCAGCAGGCCCCAGGGGACCGGGGAGCTGTTTTTT.

The chain combines TRBV30 with TRBJ1-6, with TRBD1 identical over 7 bases. The CDR3 loop spans 15 amino acids. Germline CDR1 GTSNPN, CDR2 SVGIG (reference sequence). V shed 1 base, J shed 5 bases, and the junction held 5 bases outside the gene matches. CDR3 nucleotide sequence: TGTGCCTGGAGTGGACTGCAGGGGGATAATTCACCCCTCCACTTT. It codes for CAWSGLQGDNSPLHF.

This rearrangement joins TRBV3-1 (or the pseudogene TRBV3-2) to TRBJ1-6; TRBD1 is a possible D gene (5 bases). The CDR3 covers 14 residues. The germline V and J ends were trimmed by 1 base and 10 bases, with 11 bases remaining between them. Per the germline V gene, CDR1 is LGHDT and CDR2 is YNNKEL (reference sequence). The CDR3 DNA reads as TGTGCCAGCAGCCAAGTCGAGGGGAACTCACCCCTCCACTTT. Its protein product is CASSQVEGNSPLHF.

V usage is TRBV27 and J usage is TRBJ2-7, with D possibly matching TRBD2 (5 bases). Per the germline V gene, CDR1 is MNHEY and CDR2 is SMNVEV (reference sequence). V gave up 1 base and J gave up 1 base, with 14 bases separating them. There are 16 residues in the CDR3. In DNA form, the CDR3 reads TGTGCCAGCAGTTTATGGGCCGGGATCAATTCCTACGAGCAGTACTTC. This translates into CASSLWAGINSYEQYF.

The J gene is TRBJ2-5, the V gene TRBV15; D unresolved. This CDR3 contains 12 residues. CDR1 and CDR2 (germline): LNHNV, YYDKDF (reference sequence). V was trimmed by 0 bases and J by 4 bases, leaving 3 bases between them. The CDR3 region has the DNA TGTGCCACCAGCAGAGATGGAGAGACCCAGTACTTC. Protein product: CATSRDGETQYF.

The rearrangement uses TRBV6-5 and TRBJ2-7; a weak D match, TRBD1 (6 bases). The V end was cut by 8 bases, the J end by 6 bases, with 17 bases between. Germline V gene lookup returns CDR1 MNHEY and CDR2 SVGAGI. The CDR3 length is 13 residues. The CDR3 nucleotides read TGTGCCAGCGTGGGGCAACAGGGTGGCGAGCAGTACTTC. It encodes CASVGQQGGEQYF.

The genes are TRBV21-1 and TRBJ1-2. TRBV21-1 is classified as a pseudogene. The CDR3 runs to 14 residues. In nucleotides, the CDR3 is TGTGCCAGCAGCAACACTGGGTATCGCTATGGCTACACCTTC. This codes for CASSNTGYRYGYTF.

With regard to this clone: Compared with germline, one end of the junction differs, possibly owing to a read error. The V call is TRBV7-7, the J call TRBJ2-1, with TRBD2 identical over 12 bases. Germline CDR1 SSHAT, CDR2 FNYEAQ (reference sequence). This CDR3 has 19 residues. The CDR3 region is CASSSSIRLAGDNYNEQFF. In DNA, the CDR3 is TGTGCTAGCAGCTCCTCAATTCGACTAGCGGGAGACAACTACAATGAGCAGTTCTTC.

This chain connects TRBV5-4 to TRBJ2-7, with 7 bases lining up with TRBD2. This CDR3 is built from 15 residues. Per germline, CDR1 SGHNT and CDR2 YYREEE (reference sequence). V shed 5 bases and J 0 bases; nucleotides not matched to a gene: 8. This chain's CDR3 is CASRSGLEDSYEQYF. The CDR3 DNA reads TGTGCCAGCAGATCAGGACTAGAGGACTCCTACGAGCAGTACTTC.

The rearrangement links TRBV28 to TRBJ1-4, with 8 bases identical to TRBD1. CDR1 is MDHEN, CDR2 SYDVKM, per germline. The J segment lost 5 bases and the V segment lost 8 bases, leaving 13 bases of the junction unmatched. This CDR3 contains 16 residues. The CDR3: CASATGGRRVNEKLFF. The CDR3 DNA sequence: TGTGCCAGCGCTACAGGGGGTCGGAGAGTGAATGAAAAACTGTTTTTT. Using reference TRBV28 and TRBJ1-4 for the parts outside the CDR3, the full variable domain is DVKVTQSSRYLVKRTGEKVFLECVQDMDHENMFWYRQDPGLGLRLIYFSYDVKMKEKGDIPEGYSVSREKKERFSLILESASTNQTSMYLCASATGGRRVNEKLFFGSGTQLSVL.

This clone was seen only a few times. J is TRBJ2-2 and V is TRBV7-3; D gene uncertain. The CDR3 totals 16 residues. V was trimmed by 5 bases and J by 0 bases, leaving 13 bases between them. The V gene's germline CDR1 is SGHTA and CDR2 FQGTGA. CDR3 sequence: CASSHGVAANTGELFF. CDR3 bases: TGTGCCAGCAGCCACGGAGTAGCAGCGAACACCGGGGAGCTGTTTTTT. Filled out from reference TRBV7-3 and TRBJ2-2, the complete variable domain reads GAGVSQTPSNKVTEKGKYVELRCDPISGHTALYWYRQSLGQGPEFLIYFQGTGAADDSGLPNDRFFAVRPEGSVSTLKIQRTERGDSAVYLCASSHGVAANTGELFFGEGSRLTVL.

Written as DNA, the CDR3 is TGTGCCTGGAGTGTACATAGCGGGGATGAGCAGTTCTTC. It specifies CAWSVHSGDEQFF. The chain uses TRBV30 and TRBJ2-1; the match to TRBD2 covers 8 bases. Germline CDR1 GTSNPN, CDR2 SVGIG (reference sequence). After removal of 0 bases from V and 8 bases from J, the junction contained 3 bases not matched to a gene. The CDR3 length is 13 residues.

V and J are TRBV7-6 and TRBJ1-6, with D uncertain. CDR3 size: 14 residues. Germline V CDR1 and CDR2: SGHVS, FNYEAQ. V was shortened by 5 bases and J by 7 bases, with 12 bases between the two germline ends. CDR3 coding DNA: TGTGCCAGCAGCCGGACGGTTGGCAATTCACCCCTCCACTTT. Encoded protein: CASSRTVGNSPLHF.